The rows below give T cell receptor beta chains drawn from one sample of a study of blood T cell repertoires in COVID-19. Here immunoSEQ multiplex PCR was the method, and the copy in TCRdb shows in-frame clones only, minus some. The sample has 24,000 or so clones, 88% seen once; the top ten hold approximately 21%. Source material: peripheral blood. Receptor source: a man between 65 and 85 years old in a cohort sampled during active COVID-19. CDR3s include the opening cysteine and the closing phenylalanine or tryptophan. A D gene is named only where the DNA matches it firmly.

cdr3_aa: CASSERGGAWSNQPQHF
v_call: TRBV6-1
d_call: -
j_call: TRBJ1-5

cdr3_aa: CASSQRSGTSAYEQFF
v_call: TRBV4-2
d_call: TRBD2
j_call: TRBJ2-1

cdr3_aa: CASFRGMNTEAFF
v_call: TRBV2
d_call: -
j_call: TRBJ1-1

cdr3_aa: CASSLVLGEQYF
v_call: TRBV12-3/TRBV12-4
d_call: -
j_call: TRBJ2-7

cdr3_aa: CASSIAGSNTGELFF
v_call: TRBV19
d_call: -
j_call: TRBJ2-2

cdr3_aa: CASSLGGQGSTEAFF
v_call: TRBV11-2
d_call: TRBD1
j_call: TRBJ1-1

cdr3_aa: CASRAPNDSYEQYF
v_call: TRBV10-1
d_call: -
j_call: TRBJ2-7

cdr3_aa: CSVGQGSQPQHF
v_call: TRBV29-1
d_call: -
j_call: TRBJ1-5

cdr3_aa: CASSGGLASGSSEQYF
v_call: TRBV9
d_call: TRBD2
j_call: TRBJ2-7

cdr3_aa: CASSSRTGMNYGYTF
v_call: TRBV18
d_call: -
j_call: TRBJ1-2

cdr3_aa: CASSDLQDSNTEAFF
v_call: TRBV5-1
d_call: -
j_call: TRBJ1-1

cdr3_aa: CATSPRGSLYEQYF
v_call: TRBV15
d_call: -
j_call: TRBJ2-7

cdr3_aa: CASSPRLAGGLSSYNEQFF
v_call: TRBV7-3
d_call: TRBD2
j_call: TRBJ2-1

cdr3_aa: CASTIQSGKNEQFF
v_call: TRBV6-5
d_call: -
j_call: TRBJ2-1

cdr3_aa: CASSRRASYEQYF
v_call: TRBV13
d_call: -
j_call: TRBJ2-7

cdr3_aa: CASSLSLLNTEAFF
v_call: TRBV27
d_call: -
j_call: TRBJ1-1

cdr3_aa: CASSLAQNEQYF
v_call: TRBV5-4
d_call: -
j_call: TRBJ2-7

cdr3_aa: CASSLDGNEAFF
v_call: TRBV18
d_call: -
j_call: TRBJ1-1

cdr3_aa: CATSREPGHGGGNQPQHF
v_call: TRBV15
d_call: -
j_call: TRBJ1-5

cdr3_aa: CASSPGTSGTEQYF
v_call: TRBV28
d_call: TRBD2
j_call: TRBJ2-7

cdr3_aa: CASSLPGQGLRETQYF
v_call: TRBV4-2
d_call: TRBD1
j_call: TRBJ2-5

cdr3_aa: CASSQDRVDSSRTTNEKLFF
v_call: TRBV4-3
d_call: -
j_call: TRBJ1-4

cdr3_aa: CATSRDPRLAAYNEQFF
v_call: TRBV15
d_call: TRBD2
j_call: TRBJ2-1

cdr3_aa: CASSTGQGPYNEQFF
v_call: TRBV5-1
d_call: TRBD1
j_call: TRBJ2-1